Listed below are T cell receptor beta chains from one sample, sequenced in a study of T cells after yellow fever vaccination. Each CDR3 protein gets one entry after TCRdb re-called the 5' RACE reads with MiXCR. The sample yields roughly 320,000 distinct CDR3 sequences, about 10% seen once. The sample in question was CD4+ T cells sorted from PBMCs, obtained 45 days after the yellow fever booster vaccination. These TCRs come from a man younger than 35 who received the YFV17D yellow fever vaccine. The CDR3 runs from the conserved cysteine through the conserved F or W. The D gene is left open where the match is weak. Size tells how often a clone was seen (once, few, many) or the class of an expanded clone, and some rows leave it out.

TRBJ1-1 - 17 TRBV5-6 - TGTGCCAGCAGCTTGGCCAGGGAACAGGTGATGAACACTGAAGCTTTCTTT CASSLAREQVMNTEAFF
TRBJ2-5 - 14 TRBV15 many TGTGCCACCAGCCCCCGGCGGTGGCCGCTGACCCAGTACTTC CATSPRRWPLTQYF
TRBJ1-2 - 15 TRBV14 - TGTGCCAGCAGCCAAGAAAGCAGGATTGACTATGGCTACACCTTC CASSQESRIDYGYTF
TRBJ1-1 TRBD1 15 TRBV7-2 - TGTGCCAGCAGGACGTTACAGGGGTCGAACACTGAAGCTTTCTTT CASRTLQGSNTEAFF
TRBJ1-1 - 13 TRBV4-3 - TGCGCCAGCAGCCATGAGGACGGTGCTGAAGCTTTCTTT CASSHEDGAEAFF
TRBJ2-3 TRBD2 16 TRBV10-3 - TGTGCCATCACCGGGCGGGGGGGGCCTTCTCCAGATACGCAGTATTTT CAITGRGGPSPDTQYF
TRBJ1-1 - 15 TRBV18 - TGTGCCAGCTCCGATCGTAAGGCCGAGCCCACTGAAGCTTTCTTT CASSDRKAEPTEAFF
TRBJ2-3 TRBD1 15 TRBV6-5 few TGTGCCAGCAGTTACCAGGGGGACAGCACAGATACGCAGTATTTT CASSYQGDSTDTQYF
TRBJ2-5 - 14 TRBV11-2 few TGTGCCAGCAGCTTAGGATCGGGGGCGGAGACCCAGTACTTC CASSLGSGAETQYF
TRBJ2-1 - 15 TRBV12-3/TRBV12-4 - TGTGCCAGCAGTTTGGTAGGTTACTCCTACAATGAGCAGTTCTTC CASSLVGYSYNEQFF
TRBJ2-2 TRBD1 17 TRBV5-1 few TGCGCCAGCAGGCTGAGGTTGGGACAGGGTAACACCGGGGAGCTGTTTTTT CASRLRLGQGNTGELFF
TRBJ2-5 - 13 TRBV7-3 - TGTGCCAGCAGCTCCGGGTCCAGGGAGACCCAGTACTTC CASSSGSRETQYF
TRBJ2-6 TRBD1 14 TRBV5-1 many TGCGCCAGCAGCTCCCGGGACAGCACCAACGTCCTGACTTTC CASSSRDSTNVLTF
TRBJ1-2 - 16 TRBV20-1 few TGCAGTGCCAGTAGCTCGGGGGCCGGGGCTAACTATGGCTACACCTTC CSASSSGAGANYGYTF
TRBJ2-2 - 16 TRBV7-2 few TGTGCCAGCAGCTTAGCGCATCTTGAGAACACCGGGGAGCTGTTTTTT CASSLAHLENTGELFF
TRBJ2-4 TRBD2 13 TRBV20-1 many TGCAGTGCTAGAAACCTAGCGGAAAACATTCAGTACTTC CSARNLAENIQYF
TRBJ1-1 - 14 TRBV5-1 many TGCGCCAGCAGGGAGGTCGGAGGGGCCACTGAAGCTTTCTTT CASREVGGATEAFF
TRBJ1-5 - 14 TRBV6-2/TRBV6-3 - TGTGCCAGCAGTTACGGGGGAGGCAATCAGCCCCAGCATTTT CASSYGGGNQPQHF
TRBJ2-2 TRBD2 15 TRBV7-2 many TGTGCCAGCAGCTTCACTAGCGGGGTCACCGGGGAGCTGTTTTTT CASSFTSGVTGELFF
TRBJ2-2 - 15 TRBV4-2 few TGTGCCAGCAGCCCCCCCACCCGGAACACCGGGGAGCTGTTTTTT CASSPPTRNTGELFF
TRBJ2-5 - 15 TRBV14 few TGTGCCAGCAGCCCGGGACGGAGCCGCCAAGAGACCCAGTACTTC CASSPGRSRQETQYF
TRBJ1-5 - 13 TRBV20-1 few TGCAGTGCTGTAGCCAGCCTCAATCAGCCCCAGCATTTT CSAVASLNQPQHF
TRBJ2-6 - 16 TRBV6-6 few TGTGCCAGCAGGTACACGGAGGGGGCTGGGGCCAACGTCCTGACTTTC CASRYTEGAGANVLTF
TRBJ2-5 TRBD1 15 TRBV12-3/TRBV12-4 - TGTGCCAGCAGAGCGGGACAGGGGGCTCGAGAGACCCAGTACTTC CASRAGQGARETQYF
TRBJ1-3 - 14 TRBV7-9 - TGTGCCAGCAGCTACAGGGTGTCTGGAAACACCATATATTTT CASSYRVSGNTIYF
TRBJ2-3 TRBD1 16 TRBV5-4 few TGTGCCAGCAGCTTGGGGGGACAGGGGTTCACAGATACGCAGTATTTT CASSLGGQGFTDTQYF
TRBJ1-1 - 12 TRBV12-3/TRBV12-4 many TGTGCCAGCAGTTTTCACGTTTCTGAAGCTTTCTTT CASSFHVSEAFF
TRBJ2-7 - 14 TRBV20-1 - TGCAGTGCTAGGGTCGGGGGTCTCTCCTACGAGCAGTACTTC CSARVGGLSYEQYF
TRBJ2-7 TRBD1 15 TRBV12-3/TRBV12-4 - TGTGCCAGCAGTTCAGGACAGGGGGGTCCCTACGAGCAGTACTTC CASSSGQGGPYEQYF
TRBJ2-3 - 15 TRBV19 few TGTGCCAGTGGCCCGTTGTCGTCTAGCACAGATACGCAGTATTTT CASGPLSSSTDTQYF
TRBJ1-5 - 14 TRBV20-1 - TGCAGTGCTGTGTCAGACAGGAGTTATCAGCCCCAGCATTTT CSAVSDRSYQPQHF
TRBJ2-3 - 15 TRBV2 - TGTGCCAGCAGAACAGTGGCCGGGACCACAGATACGCAGTATTTT CASRTVAGTTDTQYF
TRBJ1-6 - 14 TRBV5-1 few TGCGCCAGCAGCTTGACAGGGAAGAATTCACCCCTCCACTTT CASSLTGKNSPLHF
TRBJ2-3 - 12 TRBV11-2 - TGTGCCAGCAGGAACAACCAGGATACGCAGTATTTT CASRNNQDTQYF
TRBJ1-4 TRBD1 12 TRBV6-5 few TGTGCCAGCAGCCTTGACAGGGAGCGGCTGTTTTTT CASSLDRERLFF
TRBJ2-3 TRBD2 16 TRBV4-3 few TGCGCCAGCAGCCAAGATAGAGGACTAGCGGGAGATACGCAGTATTTT CASSQDRGLAGDTQYF